A single T cell receptor beta chain is shown here with its context. Its antigen is currently not known. The sample holds no much larger clone one base away, and base qualities are not on file. Whole blood was collected in K2EDTA tubes by collaborating institutions according to the institutions' own protocols. For TCRbeta analysis, collaborators shipped samples in one of three forms: frozen whole blood, isolated PBMCs, or DNA extracted from either of those sample types. This sample is drawn from a study of blood T cell repertoires in COVID-19 (dated by TCRdb to 2018 to 2021). Broadly, across the study: The collaborator samples originated in the United States, Italy and Spain and spanned the acute and convalescent phases of COVID-19. The material from the prospective study consisted of cDNA or gDNA derived from T cells, B-cell-depleted T cells, or PBMCs. Deeply sampled blood TCRbeta repertoires from subjects exposed to, actively infected with, or recovered from COVID-19 were included in the dataset. A freely available public database, intended as a resource for researchers studying the immune response to SARS-CoV-2, is where the repertoires were released. Samples came from the ongoing ImmuneRACE study (first 160 participants) plus 1,254 subjects from 6 global collaborators. Sample metadata almost always included a de-identified subject ID, COVID-19 status, age in years and sex. Where HLA class I and class II types were available, the types were taken from metadata supplied by the sample provider, not from assay-based typing.

Summary of the overall study and its limitations: The amount of clinical and demographic metadata varied by source and participant and was provided uncurated.

From its cysteine to its phenylalanine, the CDR3 spans 14 amino acids. Only the CDR3 portion is preserved as DNA: 42 bases, with reading frame beginning at the first base. Looking up the germline V gene yields CDR1 MNHEY and CDR2 SVGEGT. The V end gives up 1 base and the J end 12 bases, leaving 8 bases in the junction not matched to a gene. TCRbeta CDR3 regions were amplified from genomic DNA using the immunoSEQ Assay, a bias-controlled multiplex PCR. From the authors' description of their analysis: Within the assay, amplification of reference gene primers was used to estimate how many nucleated cells each sample contained. Sequence reads were collapsed and filtered to measure the absolute abundance of every unique TCRbeta CDR3 rearrangement. For each sample, productive Simpson clonality was calculated by taking the square root of Simpson's diversity index across productive rearrangements. TCRdb's version of the immuneACCESS table is confined to in-frame rearrangements and falls short of the full clone set. An unresolved V gene accounts for under half of the shortfall where checked; the remainder is of unknown origin. D and trimming were read from the DNA, whereas the V and J calls and clone size are those reported in that table. The sample contains about 250,000 clones, around nine tenths of them found a single time. Clones ranked in the top ten supply 3% of the sample.

The TCR comes from a man aged 18 to 30 with active or convalescent COVID-19. The chain is assembled from TRBV6-2 or TRBV6-3 and TRBJ2-5; TRBD2 matches 10 bases in the middle. Sequencing was done on a sample of peripheral blood. The CDR3 protein sequence reads: CASSYLLAGGLEYF. The DNA reads as follows: TGTGCCAGCAGTTACTTGTTAGCGGGGGGCCTCGAGTACTTC.